These 20 T cell receptor beta chains were sequenced from one sample in a study of blood T cell repertoires in COVID-19. Here immunoSEQ multiplex PCR was the method, and the copy in TCRdb shows in-frame clones only, minus some. This sample has 250,000 to 300,000 clones; approximately 90% occur once, and the top ten carry 2%. The sample consisted of PBMCs or T cells enriched from blood (not recorded which). The receptors originated from a woman aged 60-75 years in a cohort exposed to, infected with or recovered from COVID-19 (not recorded which).

This chain joins TRBV27 and TRBJ1-4; D might be TRBD1 (6 bases). This CDR3 is built from 16 residues. Trimming took 5 bases from V and 13 from J, leaving 26 bases between them. The germline V gene has CDR1 MNHEY and CDR2 SMNVEV (reference sequence). The CDR3: CASSIGSGGQGKVLFF. The CDR3 coding sequence is TGTGCCAGCAGTATCGGGTCGGGGGGCCAGGGAAAAGTACTGTTTTTT.

The chain recombines TRBV5-1 with TRBJ2-5; perhaps TRBD2 as D (6 bases). Per the germline V gene, CDR1 is SGHRS and CDR2 is YFSETQ. V was cut by 1 base and J by 3 bases, with 7 bases left in between. The CDR3 loop spans 13 amino acids. The CDR3 loop is CASSLSGEETQYF. The DNA of the CDR3 is TGCGCCAGCAGCTTGTCGGGGGAAGAGACCCAGTACTTC.

This chain links TRBV4-2 with TRBJ2-1, with D possibly matching TRBD2 (5 bases). The length of the CDR3 is 14 residues. V was shortened by 0 bases and J by 14 bases, with 17 bases between the two germline ends. The germline V gene has CDR1 LGHNA and CDR2 YNFKEQ. The CDR3 protein is CASSQDVGTRIEFF. The CDR3 DNA reads as TGTGCCAGCAGCCAAGATGTAGGAACTAGGATTGAGTTCTTC.

The chain is built from TRBV28 and TRBJ1-6, with D maybe TRBD1 (6 bases). Trimming took off 2 bases at V and 5 bases at J, with 13 bases between the two ends. This CDR3 spans 16 amino acids. The germline V gene has CDR1 MDHEN and CDR2 SYDVKM. The CDR3 loop is CASSLLTGPDNSPLHF. The CDR3 bases are TGTGCCAGCAGTTTACTTACAGGGCCCGATAATTCACCCCTCCACTTT.

The rearrangement joins TRBV9 to TRBJ2-1; 7 positions match TRBD1. J gave up 0 bases and V 0 bases, and 3 bases lay outside the gene matches. Looked up from germline, CDR1 is SGDLS and CDR2 is YYNGEE. CDR3 length: 16 residues. The CDR3 sequence is CASSVARDSSYNEQFF. Here the CDR3 DNA reads TGTGCCAGCAGCGTAGCCCGGGACAGCTCCTACAATGAGCAGTTCTTC.

V and J are TRBV11-1 and TRBJ2-1, with no clear D. Trimming cost V 1 base and J 13 bases, with 8 bases left between them. The CDR3 runs 11 residues. CDR1 SGHAT and CDR2 FQDESV come from the germline V gene (reference sequence). The CDR3 loop reads CASSLGSLQFF. The CDR3 coding sequence is TGTGCCAGCAGCTTAGGGTCCCTACAGTTCTTC.

This clone turned up a few times. This chain uses TRBV2 with TRBJ2-1; 10 bases agree with TRBD1. The CDR3 covers 14 residues. The ends lost 6 bases at V and 7 bases at J; junction bases unmatched: 6. Germline-derived CDR1 and CDR2 are SNHLY and FYNNEI. The CDR3 region is CASRDRGFLNEQFF. For the CDR3, the DNA is TGTGCCAGCAGGGACAGGGGGTTTTTGAATGAGCAGTTCTTC.

CDR3 in DNA: TGTGCCAGCAGTTTCCGGGACAGTTCTCGTTATAATTCACCCCTCCACTTT. Protein: CASSFRDSSRYNSPLHF. This sequence joins TRBV27 and TRBJ1-6, with 7 bases aligning to TRBD1. Trimming removed 3 bases from V and 4 bases from J; junction bases left unmatched: 9. The CDR3 is made up of 17 amino acids. Germline V gene sequence: CDR1 MNHEY, CDR2 SMNVEV (reference sequence).

The rearrangement uses TRBV5-1 and TRBJ2-1; D might be TRBD1 (5 bases). The CDR3 covers 16 residues. Trimming removed 4 bases from V and 0 bases from J, with 14 bases in between. Germline lookup yields CDR1 SGHRS and CDR2 YFSETQ. Here the CDR3 reads CASSVRVKSSYNEQFF. The CDR3 region has the DNA TGCGCCAGCAGCGTCAGGGTCAAGAGCTCCTACAATGAGCAGTTCTTC.

The rearrangement links TRBV4-1 to TRBJ1-1; D might be TRBD1 (6 bases). V was clipped by 3 bases and J by 0 bases, with 11 bases between them. The CDR3 is 15 residues long. The V gene's germline CDR1 is MGHRA and CDR2 YSYEKL. In DNA, the CDR3 is TGCGCCAGCAGCCATACAGGGTCCCTGAACACTGAAGCTTTCTTT. This gives the protein CASSHTGSLNTEAFF.

The V and J genes are TRBV15 and TRBJ1-1; 10 bases agree with TRBD1. With V trimmed by 5 bases and J by 1 base, 4 bases remained unmatched. The germline CDR1 and CDR2 sequences are LNHNV and YYDKDF (reference sequence). The CDR3 spans 15 residues. The CDR3 DNA reads as TGTGCCACCAGCGGGACAGGGGCCGCGAACACTGAAGCTTTCTTT. It is translated as CATSGTGAANTEAFF.

J is TRBJ2-7 and V is TRBV3-1 (or the pseudogene TRBV3-2); no reliable D call. Trimming took off 1 base at V and 3 bases at J, with 10 bases between the two ends. This CDR3 is built from 14 residues. The V gene's germline CDR1 is LGHDT and CDR2 YNNKEL (reference sequence). CDR3 sequence reads: CASSQGATVYEQYF. The CDR3 DNA reads TGTGCCAGCAGCCAAGGGGCCACCGTCTACGAGCAGTACTTC.

This chain uses TRBV6-2 or TRBV6-3 with TRBJ1-6; 12 nucleotides match TRBD1. CDR1 is MNHEY, CDR2 SVGEGT, per germline. Trimming at V came to 0 bases and at J to 8 bases, leaving 11 bases not matched to a gene. This CDR3 spans 19 amino acids. The CDR3, as DNA: TGTGCCAGCAGTTACTCGGGGACAGGGGGCGCAGCCTTCTATTCACCCCTCCACTTT. Its translation: CASSYSGTGGAAFYSPLHF.

V usage is TRBV27 and J usage is TRBJ1-5, with TRBD1 as a possible D gene (6 bases). The CDR3 length is 16 residues. Germline values: CDR1 MNHEY, CDR2 SMNVEV (reference sequence). Deletions cut 3 bases from V and 10 bases from J, with 22 bases between. For the CDR3, the DNA is TGTGCCAGCAGTTTTTGGGGACAAGGGGGGGGGTCCCCCCAGCATTTT. Its protein is CASSFWGQGGGSPQHF.

The J gene is TRBJ2-7, the V gene TRBV7-2, with D hard to call. Trimming took off 1 base at V and 0 bases at J, with 7 bases between the two ends. The CDR3 sequence is 14 residues long. CDR1 is SGHTA and CDR2 is FQGNSA in the germline V gene. The CDR3 DNA reads as TGTGCCAGCAGCTTAGGAGCGTCCTCCTACGAGCAGTACTTC. Its translation is CASSLGASSYEQYF. The full variable domain, rest sourced from reference TRBV7-2 and TRBJ2-7, is GAGVSQSPSNKVTEKGKDVELRCDPISGHTALYWYRQSLGQGLEFLIYFQGNSAPDKSGLPSDRFSAERTGGSVSTLTIQRTQQEDSAVYLCASSLGASSYEQYFGPGTRLTVT.

The genes are TRBV2 and TRBJ1-1; 8 bases agree with TRBD1. V trimming: 6 bases; J trimming: 6 bases; junction bases outside the gene matches: 9. CDR1 is SNHLY, CDR2 FYNNEI, per germline. This CDR3 spans 14 amino acids. DNA of the CDR3: TGTGCCAGCAGACCCGGACAGGGCGGAGCTGAAGCTTTCTTT. It translates to CASRPGQGGAEAFF. The full variable domain, rest sourced from reference TRBV2 and TRBJ1-1, is EPEVTQTPSHQVTQMGQEVILRCVPISNHLYFYWYRQILGQKVEFLVSFYNNEISEKSEIFDDQFSVERPDGSNFTLKIRSTKLEDSAMYFCASRPGQGGAEAFFGQGTRLTVV.

The chain recombines TRBV2 with TRBJ1-5, with 7 bases fitting TRBD1. This CDR3 is 13 amino acids long. Germline CDR1 and CDR2: SNHLY and FYNNEI. The V gene end was trimmed by 7 bases and the J gene end by 4 bases; junction bases not matched to a gene: 4. In DNA, the CDR3 is TGTGCCAGCACGCAGGGGGAAAATCAGCCCCAGCATTTT. Translating gives CASTQGENQPQHF.

The chain links TRBV24-1 to TRBJ2-1; possibly TRBD2 for D (7 bases). Between the trimmed V and J ends, which lost 4 bases and 8 bases, there was a span of 17 bases. CDR3 length equals 15 residues. Per the germline V gene, CDR1 is KGHDR and CDR2 is SFDVKD. The CDR3 spells CATSDEAGSGDEQFF. The CDR3 DNA reads TGTGCCACCAGTGACGAAGCGGGGTCAGGGGATGAGCAGTTCTTC.

The rearrangement joins TRBV27 to TRBJ1-5, with D possibly being TRBD1 (6 bases). V lost 8 bases and J 6 bases, leaving 11 bases between the germline ends. The CDR3 extends over 12 amino acids. Germline V gene data show CDR1 as MNHEY and CDR2 as SMNVEV (reference sequence). The CDR3 reads CASREGGQPQHF. DNA for the CDR3: TGTGCCAGCCGGGAAGGGGGTCAGCCCCAGCATTTT.

This chain links TRBV21-1 with TRBJ2-7; TRBD1 reflects the table's D call only, with no check against the DNA. TRBV21-1 is a pseudogene segment. This CDR3 has 14 residues. CDR3 protein: CASSTRDRGSTRWV. CDR3 bases: TGTGCCAGCAGCACCCGGGACAGGGGATCAACGAGGTGGGTC.